This T cell receptor (beta chain) was recorded in a study of cytomegalovirus exposure and HLA in healthy donors. General study findings and limits: In vitro confirmation showed a few CMV-associated chains to be CMV antigen specific.

The table came from immunoSEQ multiplex PCR; TCRdb's copy has only in-frame clones and leaves some out. The sample consists of about 330,000 clones, roughly 89% of them appearing once. A word on this clone: The target antigen is unknown.

This receptor was obtained from a woman between 18 and 29 years old in good health and CMV-seronegative. The sequenced sample consisted of PBMCs.

The CDR3 bases are TGTGCCAGCAGTGCCCAGACTAGCGGGTCTTTCTCCTACGAGCAGTACTTC. Its translation is CASSAQTSGSFSYEQYF. The chain has TRBV28 and TRBJ2-7, with 10 bases fitting TRBD2. The junction had 10 bases not matched to a gene; V was cut back by 5 bases and J by 0 bases. The germline V gene encodes CDR1 MDHEN and CDR2 SYDVKM. The CDR3 totals 17 residues.